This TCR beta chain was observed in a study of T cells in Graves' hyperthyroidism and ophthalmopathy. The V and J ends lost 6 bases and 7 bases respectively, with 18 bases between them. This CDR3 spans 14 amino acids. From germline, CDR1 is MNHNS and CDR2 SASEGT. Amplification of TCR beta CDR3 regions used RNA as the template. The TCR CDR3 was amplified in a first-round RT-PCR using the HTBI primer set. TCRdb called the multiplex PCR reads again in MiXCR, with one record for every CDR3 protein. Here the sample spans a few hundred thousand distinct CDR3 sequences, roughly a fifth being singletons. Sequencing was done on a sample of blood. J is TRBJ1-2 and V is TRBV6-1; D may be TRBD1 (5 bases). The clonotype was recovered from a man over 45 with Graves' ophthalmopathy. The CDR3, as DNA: TGTGCCAGCAGCGGACACGGCCCCTTGGGTGGCTACACCTTC. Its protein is CASSGHGPLGGYTF.